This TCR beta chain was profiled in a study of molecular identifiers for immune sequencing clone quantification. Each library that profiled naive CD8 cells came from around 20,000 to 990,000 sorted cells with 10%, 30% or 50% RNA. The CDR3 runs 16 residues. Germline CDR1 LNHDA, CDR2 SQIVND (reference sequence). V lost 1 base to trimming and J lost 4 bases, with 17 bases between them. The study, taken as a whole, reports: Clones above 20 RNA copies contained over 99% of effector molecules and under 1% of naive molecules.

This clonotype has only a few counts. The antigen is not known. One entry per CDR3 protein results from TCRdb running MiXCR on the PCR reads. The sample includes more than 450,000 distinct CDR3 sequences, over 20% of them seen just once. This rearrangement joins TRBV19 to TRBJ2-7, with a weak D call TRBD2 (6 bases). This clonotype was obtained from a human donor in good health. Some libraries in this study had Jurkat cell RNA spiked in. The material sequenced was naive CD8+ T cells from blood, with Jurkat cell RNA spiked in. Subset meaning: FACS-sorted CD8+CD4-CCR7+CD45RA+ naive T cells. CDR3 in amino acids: CASSIGPGKAGYEQYF. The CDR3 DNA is TGTGCCAGTAGTATAGGTCCGGGCAAAGCGGGTTACGAGCAGTACTTC. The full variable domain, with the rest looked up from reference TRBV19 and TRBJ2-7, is DGGITQSPKYLFRKEGQNVTLSCEQNLNHDAMYWYRQDPGQGLRLIYYSQIVNDFQKGDIAEGYSVSREKKESFPLTVTSAQKNPTAFYLCASSIGPGKAGYEQYFGPGTRLTVT.